The T cell receptor beta chain under discussion was sequenced for a study of T cell responses to AZD1222 COVID-19 vaccine (dated by TCRdb to about 2021). Background for the entire study: A total of 233 trial participants underwent TCR sequencing, of whom about 210 received two doses of AZD1222 and about 25 received two doses of the MenACWY control vaccine. Trial participants were enrolled by age into 18-55, 56-69 and 70-plus year subgroups, with approximately 160, 26 and 62 TCR-sequenced participants respectively. General study outcomes and caveats: The whole spike protein was spanned by vaccine-associated CD4 TCRs, and dominant responses were seen in regions 160-218 and 743-854. Reportedly, almost half of the unique spike-specific TCRs recognized epitopes lying outside the regions that are mutated in the B.1.351 and B.1.1.7 variants. Most participants were white British and females outnumbered males, and the authors suggested that clonal diversity may have been underestimated. Conclusions about previously exposed vaccinees were limited because only a handful of AZD1222 recipients were SARS-CoV-2 seropositive at baseline. Because no day 14 peak-response samples were available, the repertoires could be characterized only after the peak T cell response. After two AZD1222 doses, both the breadth and the depth of spike-specific TCRs were significantly higher than at day 0 and than in MenACWY recipients. The 56-69-year group was small, and its depth increase did not reach significance, likely because of low power.

In the paper's terms, the time point label means: about 28 days (+/-7) after the second vaccine dose. AZD1222 recipients whose second dose came at about 4 weeks and those whose second dose came at about 12 weeks were combined into one group, since spike-specific TCR depth and breadth did not differ between the two schedules. Vaccinee samples came from UK trials COV001 and COV002, including a single-blind randomized controlled phase 2/3 trial of AZD1222 (ChAdOx1 nCoV-19) in healthy adults. Trial participant PBMC samples were collected at day 0 and day 28 after the second dose for TCRbeta chain sequencing. A word on this clone: Its recognized antigen is unknown. No base quality information exists; no much larger clone differs at one position.

The CDR3 regions of human TCRbeta chains were analyzed by immunosequencing. As for how the authors treated the data: TCRs in the repertoires were compared against a reference library of SARS-CoV-2-specific TCRs that had been generated with the MIRA antigen-specificity platform. Breadth meant the fraction of unique TCRs that were SARS-CoV-2-associated, whereas depth meant the fraction of total T cells that were SARS-CoV-2-associated. Each spike-specific TCR was assigned to its reactive spike region and to a CD4 or CD8 class using the MIRA data. Log10-transformed breadth and depth values were compared by one-way ANOVA with Sidak's multiple comparisons tests. This immuneACCESS table, as held by TCRdb, lists in-frame sequences with V and J called but not all clones. Of the missing ones, under half trace to an unresolved V gene in checked studies; the others have no known cause. V and J calls and clone size are as listed in that table; D and trimming were resolved from the DNA. The table for this sample lists some 280,000 clones; approximately 94% of them were counted only once. Of the sample, roughly 0.51% is held by the ten largest clones.

The germline V gene (reference sequence) sets CDR1 to PRHDT and CDR2 to FYEKMQ. The CDR3 starts with the cysteine, ends with the phenylalanine, and has 15 residues. Here the CDR3 DNA is all that survives: 45 bases in frame from base 1. Trimming at the junction amounts to 2 bases on V and 0 bases on J, and the germline ends lie 11 bases apart. The sequence came from an adult who received the AZD1222 COVID-19 vaccine. Sequencing used peripheral blood, obtained 28 days after the second AZD1222 dose. The chain uses TRBV13 and TRBJ2-7, with TRBD2 as a weak D call on 6 bases. This receptor has the CDR3 CASSLYGGPSYEQYF. Read as DNA, the sequence is TGTGCCAGCAGCTTATACGGGGGACCCTCCTACGAGCAGTACTTC.